This is a list of T cell receptor beta chains from one sample in a study of T-cell memory formation after mild COVID-19. One entry per CDR3 protein, called by TCRdb with MiXCR from the 5' RACE reads. This table holds 350,000 to 450,000 distinct CDR3 sequences, about 24% found once. Sequencing input: PBMCs or a T cell subset sorted from them (not recorded which). The receptors shown here come from an adult woman who had mild COVID-19 (a few samples of this study predate the infection). Cell type and time point are not known. Each CDR3 is given with its conserved first and last residue. D genes are given only for firm matches. Clone size is given for some rows only: seen once, a few or many times, or a class if the clone is expanded.

v_gene	d_gene	abundance	j_gene	CDR3nt	CDR3aa
TRBV29-1	TRBD1	NA	TRBJ2-2	TGCAGCGTTGCAGGAGGCAGGGGGCCGAACACCGGGGAGCTGTTTTTT	CSVAGGRGPNTGELFF
TRBV6-5	TRBD1	NA	TRBJ1-2	TGTGCCAGCAGTTACCACCGGGACAGGGGGCCCAAGGACTATGGCTACACCTTC	CASSYHRDRGPKDYGYTF
TRBV12-3/TRBV12-4	TRBD1	NA	TRBJ2-1	TGTGCCAGCACGACAGGGGGAGGGGGATACAATGAGCAGTTCTTC	CASTTGGGGYNEQFF
TRBV7-8	NA	few	TRBJ2-4	TGTGCCAGCAGCTCCATCCTCGAGGGACCCCCGTACTTC	CASSSILEGPPYF
TRBV2	NA	NA	TRBJ2-2	TGTGCCAGCAGTGAAGCGGGCACCGGGGAGCTGTTTTTT	CASSEAGTGELFF
TRBV18	NA	few	TRBJ2-6	TGTGCCAGCTCCTACGACCCTGGGGCCAACGTCCTGACTTTC	CASSYDPGANVLTF
TRBV7-8	TRBD1	NA	TRBJ2-2	TGTGCCAGCAGCTTAGCGCGCGACAGGGCTTATAACGGGGAGCTGTTTTTT	CASSLARDRAYNGELFF
TRBV16	NA	NA	TRBJ1-5	TGTGCCAGCAGCCAAGGATGGGCCCAGCCCCAGCATTTT	CASSQGWAQPQHF
TRBV11-2	NA	few	TRBJ2-7	TGTGCCAGCAGCTCCGACTGGGTTACCTACGAGCAGTACTTC	CASSSDWVTYEQYF
TRBV7-2	NA	few	TRBJ2-2	TGTGCCAGCAGCTTAGCACAAGGGGGGTACACCGGGGAGCTGTTTTTT	CASSLAQGGYTGELFF
TRBV4-1	NA	NA	TRBJ1-6	TGCGCCAGCAGCCAGGCAGGGGACCTCAATAATTCACCCCTCCACTTT	CASSQAGDLNNSPLHF
TRBV7-9	TRBD1	few	TRBJ2-3	TGTGCCAGCAGCTGGGGACAGGGCGAAAATACGCAGTATTTT	CASSWGQGENTQYF
TRBV4-3	NA	few	TRBJ2-3	TGCGCCAGCAGCCAAGATTGGGGGAGCACAGATACGCAGTATTTT	CASSQDWGSTDTQYF
TRBV12-3/TRBV12-4	NA	few	TRBJ2-3	TGTGCCAGCAGTCCCTCAGTCACAGATACGCAGTATTTT	CASSPSVTDTQYF
TRBV20-1	NA	few	TRBJ2-5	TGCAGTGCTAGATCCCGCGCGGAGACCCAGTACTTC	CSARSRAETQYF
TRBV5-1	NA	NA	TRBJ1-5	TGCGCCAGCAGCTTGGTGTGGGGGTTAGGCAATCAGCCCCAGCATTTT	CASSLVWGLGNQPQHF
TRBV15	NA	few	TRBJ2-2	TGTGCCACCAGCAGAGATCCTGGGTACACCGGGGAGCTGTTTTTT	CATSRDPGYTGELFF
TRBV7-9	NA	NA	TRBJ2-7	TGTGCCAGCAGCTCCACCGGACAGAGACTCTACGAGCAGTACTTC	CASSSTGQRLYEQYF
TRBV5-4	NA	few	TRBJ2-2	TGTGCCAGCAGCTTGAAAGCCGGGACAACCGGGGAGCTGTTTTTT	CASSLKAGTTGELFF
TRBV12-3/TRBV12-4	NA	NA	TRBJ1-1	TGTGCCAGCAGTTTCGAAGGTATCCCTCGAGCTTTCTTT	CASSFEGIPRAFF
TRBV5-1	TRBD1	NA	TRBJ2-3	TGCGCCAGCAGCTTGGGTCCGGGACAGGGCACAGATACGCAGTATTTT	CASSLGPGQGTDTQYF
TRBV19	NA	NA	TRBJ1-2	TGTGCCAGTAGTATTTCCGGGGGCAACGCTGTTGGCTACACCTTC	CASSISGGNAVGYTF
TRBV12-3/TRBV12-4	NA	few	TRBJ1-2	TGTGCCAGCAGTTTTCAGGGATCAGGGCATGGCTACACCTTC	CASSFQGSGHGYTF
TRBV5-5	NA	NA	TRBJ1-1	TGTGCCAGCAGCTCTAAGACGGACGGGAACACTGAAGCTTTCTTT	CASSSKTDGNTEAFF
TRBV3-1	NA	few	TRBJ1-5	TGTGCCAGCAGCCAAGTCAGGAACCAGCCCCAGCATTTT	CASSQVRNQPQHF